The 31 T cell receptor beta chains presented below share a single source sample, sequenced in a study of cytomegalovirus exposure and HLA in healthy donors. TCRdb keeps only in-frame clones here, not all; method: immunoSEQ multiplex PCR. There are under 200,000 clones in the sample; 80% to 85% occur only once, and 1% to 1.5% lies in the top ten. The sample was PBMCs. Receptor source: a woman aged 30 to 39 in good health and CMV-seronegative.

The chain joins TRBV4-1 to TRBJ1-5; D may be TRBD1 (6 bases). The V end lost 4 bases, the J end lost 1 base, and 17 bases lay between the germline ends. The CDR3 consists of 17 residues. CDR1 is MGHRA and CDR2 is YSYEKL in the germline V gene. The DNA for the CDR3 is TGCGCCAGCAGCCCCCAAACAGGGTTAGGGAGCAATCAGCCCCAGCATTTT. The encoded protein is CASSPQTGLGSNQPQHF.

The J gene is TRBJ1-5, the V gene TRBV19; D call uncertain. The CDR3 length is 16 residues. Germline V lookup: CDR1 LNHDA, CDR2 SQIVND (reference sequence). Trimming took off 5 bases at V and 2 bases at J, with 16 bases between the two ends. Here the CDR3 reads CASSAHRARGNQPQHF. In DNA form, the CDR3 reads TGTGCCAGTAGTGCCCACCGGGCGAGGGGCAATCAGCCCCAGCATTTT.

The chain couples TRBV27 to TRBJ2-3, with 7 nucleotides matching TRBD1. This CDR3 is 18 amino acids long. J lost 2 bases, V lost 2 bases, and 13 bases had no gene match. From germline, CDR1 is MNHEY and CDR2 SMNVEV (reference sequence). The CDR3 sequence: CASSLRGPRTGYTDTQYF. The CDR3 region has the DNA TGTGCCAGCAGTTTAAGGGGCCCGAGGACAGGATACACAGATACGCAGTATTTT.

The chain combines TRBV5-1 with TRBJ2-7; possible D gene TRBD1, 6 bases. The CDR3 spans 13 residues. Germline V gene data show CDR1 as SGHRS and CDR2 as YFSETQ. V was shortened by 0 bases and J by 7 bases, with 11 bases between the two germline ends. This CDR3 is CASSLAEGEEQYF. The CDR3 DNA is TGCGCCAGCAGCTTGGCCGAGGGGGAGGAGCAGTACTTC.

This chain links TRBV28 with TRBJ2-7, with D possibly being TRBD2 (5 bases). Germline CDR1 MDHEN, CDR2 SYDVKM. V shed 5 bases and J shed 2 bases, with 16 bases lying between them. CDR3 length: 15 amino acids. CDR3 bases: TGTGCCAGCAGTCCCAGCGGCCCCTTTACCTACGAGCAGTACTTC. Its translation is CASSPSGPFTYEQYF.

The gene calls are TRBV7-2 and TRBJ1-6; no definite D call. The CDR3 length is 16 residues. The V and J ends lost 5 bases and 0 bases respectively, with 11 bases between them. The V gene's germline CDR1 is SGHTA and CDR2 FQGNSA. The CDR3 spells CASSLAASSYNSPLHF. CDR3 nucleotide sequence: TGTGCCAGCAGCCTTGCGGCTAGCTCCTATAATTCACCCCTCCACTTT.

As DNA, the CDR3 is TGCAGCGTTGCCCTACAGTTGGGTCAGAATGAAGCTTTCTTT. Translating gives CSVALQLGQNEAFF. The J gene is TRBJ1-1, the V gene TRBV29-1; D gene ambiguous. Between the trimmed V and J ends, which lost 4 bases and 7 bases, there was a span of 19 bases. This CDR3 is built from 14 residues. The germline gives CDR1 SQVTM, CDR2 ANQGSEA.

This clone was counted a single time. The chain carries TRBV27 and TRBJ1-1; 9 bases map to TRBD1. This CDR3 contains 16 residues. Unmatched junction bases numbered 8, after V lost 5 bases and J lost 1 base. The germline CDR1 and CDR2 sequences are MNHEY and SMNVEV (reference sequence). CDR3 bases: TGTGCCAGCAGTCCTGGGACAGGGAATGCGAACACTGAAGCTTTCTTT. Translation gives CASSPGTGNANTEAFF.

This chain links TRBV5-1 with TRBJ2-7; 10 bases map to TRBD1. The V segment lost 2 bases and the J segment 2 bases; nucleotides outside the gene matches: 4. Germline loops: CDR1 SGHRS, CDR2 YFSETQ. This CDR3 comprises 15 residues. CDR3: CASSFETGGPYEQYF. The CDR3 nucleotides are TGCGCCAGCAGCTTCGAGACAGGGGGCCCCTACGAGCAGTACTTC.

This chain connects TRBV2 to TRBJ1-1; 10 bases fit TRBD1. In germline, CDR1 is SNHLY, CDR2 FYNNEI. This CDR3 spans 18 amino acids. Germline trimming cut 4 bases from V and 4 bases from J; bases unmatched to any gene: 15. The DNA for the CDR3 is TGTGCCAGCAGTGGCCCGGGGGGACAGGGGAAATCTGGCACTGAAGCTTTCTTT. Amino acids: CASSGPGGQGKSGTEAFF.

The chain has TRBV28 and TRBJ2-7; TRBD1 is a possible D gene (6 bases). V was cut by 2 bases and J by 3 bases, with 11 bases left in between. CDR3 length equals 14 residues. Per germline, CDR1 MDHEN and CDR2 SYDVKM. The CDR3 bases are TGTGCCAGCAGTTTAACAGGGTTTAACTACGAGCAGTACTTC. Translation gives CASSLTGFNYEQYF.

CDR3 residues: CASSKTTGNTEAFF. The CDR3 DNA is TGTGCCAGCAGTAAAACGACAGGGAACACTGAAGCTTTCTTT. The gene calls are TRBV28 and TRBJ1-1, with a tentative D call TRBD1 (6 bases). Germline V gives CDR1 MDHEN, CDR2 SYDVKM. Trimming left V 5 bases short and J 1 base short, with 11 bases between. There are 14 residues in the CDR3.

This chain connects TRBV19 to TRBJ1-2; D unresolved. V lost 10 bases, J lost 9 bases, and 18 bases lay in between. Germline V gives CDR1 LNHDA, CDR2 SQIVND (reference sequence). The CDR3 has 12 amino acids. CDR3 DNA: TGTGCCACCGAAGACACGACATATCGCTACACCTTC. This codes for CATEDTTYRYTF. The full variable domain, in which reference TRBV19 and TRBJ1-2 provide the parts outside the CDR3, is DGGITQSPKYLFRKEGQNVTLSCEQNLNHDAMYWYRQDPGQGLRLIYYSQIVNDFQKGDIAEGYSVSREKKESFPLTVTSAQKNPTAFYLCATEDTTYRYTFGSGTRLTVV.

The chain couples TRBV29-1 to TRBJ2-3; D unresolved. The germline V gene has CDR1 SQVTM and CDR2 ANQGSEA. This CDR3 region has 16 residues. Trimming took off 3 bases at V and 1 base at J, with 17 bases between the two ends. The CDR3: CSVDPSRVWGTDTQYF. CDR3 sequence (DNA): TGCAGCGTTGATCCCTCCCGGGTCTGGGGCACAGATACGCAGTATTTT.

This clone turned up a few times. The rearrangement joins TRBV6-5 to TRBJ1-5, with 7 bases fitting TRBD1. In germline, CDR1 is MNHEY, CDR2 SVGAGI. The CDR3 length is 13 residues. V gave up 5 bases and J gave up 6 bases; unmatched junction bases: 4. In DNA form, the CDR3 reads TGTGCCAGCAGTGAACAGGGGAGTCAGCCCCAGCATTTT. It yields the protein CASSEQGSQPQHF.

This chain links TRBV9 with TRBJ1-1; TRBD1 agrees at 12 bases. This CDR3 has 17 amino acids. V trimming: 0 bases; J trimming: 4 bases; junction bases outside the gene matches: 7. Germline CDR1 reads SGDLS; CDR2 reads YYNGEE. This CDR3 reads CASSVDGTGGPGTEAFF. The DNA for the CDR3 is TGTGCCAGCAGCGTAGATGGGACAGGGGGCCCGGGCACTGAAGCTTTCTTT.

The CDR3 sequence is CASSSLIWGDSYEQYF. In nucleotides, the CDR3 is TGTGCCAGCAGCTCCCTTATTTGGGGCGACTCCTACGAGCAGTACTTC. The rearrangement joins TRBV11-2 to TRBJ2-7; possible D gene TRBD1, 5 bases. Deletions cut 4 bases from V and 0 bases from J, with 16 bases between. This CDR3 spans 16 amino acids. Per germline, CDR1 SGHAT and CDR2 FQNNGV.

In its sample, this clone was seen a few times. The chain employs TRBV6-1 and TRBJ1-6, with 7 bases matching TRBD1. V gave up 2 bases and J gave up 10 bases; unmatched junction bases: 5. This CDR3 has 14 residues. The germline CDR1 and CDR2 sequences are MNHNS and SASEGT. The DNA for the CDR3 is TGTGCCAGCAGTGAACAGGGGGGAAGCTCACCCCTCCACTTT. Translated: CASSEQGGSSPLHF.

The rearrangement joins TRBV28 to TRBJ1-5; TRBD1 is a possible D gene (6 bases). Germline CDR1 and CDR2: MDHEN and SYDVKM. Trimming removed 5 bases from V and 4 bases from J, with 21 bases in between. This CDR3 has 17 amino acids. CDR3 loop: CASSPTGRGAYNQPQHF. In DNA form, the CDR3 reads TGTGCCAGCAGTCCTACAGGGCGAGGGGCCTATAATCAGCCCCAGCATTTT.

The CDR3 DNA reads TGTGCCAGCTCGGCCGGGACAGGGGGTGGACAGCCCCAGCATTTT. It is translated as CASSAGTGGGQPQHF. This chain joins TRBV18 and TRBJ1-5, with 11 nucleotides matching TRBD1. CDR3 length: 15 residues. Germline assignment: CDR1 KGHSH and CDR2 LQKENI. V was clipped by 6 bases and J by 7 bases; unmatched bases: 8.

The genes are TRBV7-9 and TRBJ1-1; possibly TRBD1 for D (5 bases). This CDR3 is 15 amino acids long. Trimming took 5 bases from V and 5 from J, leaving 18 bases between them. The germline V gene has CDR1 SEHNR and CDR2 FQNEAQ (reference sequence). The CDR3: CASSQIGQGGTEAFF. CDR3 in DNA: TGTGCCAGCAGCCAGATTGGGCAGGGTGGGACTGAAGCTTTCTTT.

The chain recombines TRBV4-1 with TRBJ2-3; D may be TRBD1 or TRBD2 (9 bases each). The length of the CDR3 is 18 residues. CDR1 MGHRA and CDR2 YSYEKL come from the germline V gene. V was shortened by 6 bases and J by 2 bases, with 24 bases between the two germline ends. The CDR3 coding sequence is TGCGCCAGCAGGGGTAACAGGGGGCCTAGCGGGGACACAGATACGCAGTATTTT. Translated: CASRGNRGPSGDTDTQYF.

This sequence joins TRBV5-1 and TRBJ2-3; D ambiguous. V lost 3 bases, J lost 0 bases, and 11 bases lay in between. There are 15 residues in the CDR3. Per germline, CDR1 SGHRS and CDR2 YFSETQ. CDR3 DNA: TGCGCCAGCAGCTCGGTTGGTTGGAGCACAGATACGCAGTATTTT. Its translation is CASSSVGWSTDTQYF.

The chain is built from TRBV10-3 and TRBJ2-5, with 7 bases matching TRBD1. The CDR3 spans 14 residues. The germline V gene has CDR1 ENHRY and CDR2 SYGVKD. The V gene end was trimmed by 8 bases and the J gene end by 1 base; junction bases not matched to a gene: 7. CDR3 protein: CAIGGQNRQETQYF. The DNA of the CDR3 is TGTGCCATCGGGGGACAGAACCGCCAAGAGACCCAGTACTTC.

The rearrangement links TRBV6-5 to TRBJ1-2; 8 bases fit TRBD1. Germline-derived CDR1 and CDR2 are MNHEY and SVGAGI. The CDR3 sequence is 14 residues long. Trimming cost V 5 bases and J 8 bases; bases outside gene matches: 10. The CDR3 loop is CASSKMGQAGGYTF. The CDR3 region has the DNA TGTGCCAGCAGTAAAATGGGACAGGCAGGGGGCTACACCTTC.

V usage is TRBV11-2 and J usage is TRBJ2-3; 7 bases map to TRBD2. Germline CDR1 SGHAT, CDR2 FQNNGV. This CDR3 comprises 16 residues. J was trimmed by 4 bases and V by 3 bases; bases with no gene match: 10. DNA for the CDR3: TGTGCCAGCAGCTTGGTAGGTTCGGCGGGAGCAGATACGCAGTATTTT. It yields the protein CASSLVGSAGADTQYF.

The rearrangement links TRBV7-2 to TRBJ1-5; 8 bases map to TRBD1. The ends lost 0 bases at V and 1 base at J; junction bases unmatched: 8. The CDR3 runs to 18 residues. Germline V lookup: CDR1 SGHTA, CDR2 FQGNSA. CDR3: CASSLAGQGGWSNQPQHF. The CDR3 coding sequence is TGTGCCAGCAGCTTAGCCGGACAGGGCGGCTGGAGCAATCAGCCCCAGCATTTT.

The rearrangement uses TRBV28 and TRBJ2-3; 14 bases are a match to TRBD2. After removal of 4 bases from V and 8 bases from J, the junction contained 5 bases not matched to a gene. Germline CDR1 and CDR2: MDHEN and SYDVKM. This CDR3 is built from 15 residues. The DNA of the CDR3 is TGTGCCAGCAGTTCCGGGACTAGCGGGAGATCTACGCAGTATTTT. It specifies CASSSGTSGRSTQYF.

This clone was observed once. CDR3 DNA: TGCGCCAGCAGTGACGTGACTAGCGGGGGGAGTAGGACAGATACGCAGTATTTT. Translated, it gives CASSDVTSGGSRTDTQYF. The chain employs TRBV10-1 and TRBJ2-3, with 13 bases fitting TRBD2. Germline CDR1 WNHNN, CDR2 SYGVQD (reference sequence). Trimming removed 3 bases from V and 3 bases from J; junction bases left unmatched: 9. This CDR3 contains 18 residues.

This sequence joins TRBV11-2 and TRBJ2-7; possibly TRBD2 for D (5 bases). Trimming took 0 bases from V and 3 from J, leaving 15 bases between them. The CDR3 length is 16 residues. Germline V gives CDR1 SGHAT, CDR2 FQNNGV. This chain's CDR3 is CASSLDLGGGNYEQYF. In DNA form, the CDR3 reads TGTGCCAGCAGCTTAGATCTGGGCGGAGGAAACTACGAGCAGTACTTC.

The table lists this clone with many counts. This sequence joins TRBV11-2 and TRBJ1-2; no reliable D call. In germline, CDR1 is SGHAT, CDR2 FQNNGV. Trimming removed 1 base from V and 6 bases from J, with 9 bases in between. The CDR3 is made up of 13 amino acids. The CDR3 spells CASSLAGQNGYTF. The CDR3 DNA reads as TGTGCCAGCAGCTTAGCTGGTCAGAATGGCTACACCTTC.